This TCR beta chain was captured by sequencing in a study of blood T cell repertoires in COVID-19. V shed 5 bases, J shed 4 bases, and the junction held 8 bases outside the gene matches. The length of the CDR3 is 15 residues. Per the germline V gene, CDR1 is MGHRA and CDR2 is YSYEKL. As processed by the authors: How many nucleated cells were present was estimated from reference gene primer amplification. Some clones are missing from TCRdb's copy, which holds only in-frame ones; the method was immunoSEQ multiplex PCR. The DNA gave D and trimming, while V, J and clone size come from that table. The sample contains 120,000 to 150,000 clones, under 90% of which appear only once.

This sequence joins TRBV4-1 and TRBJ2-5; TRBD1 agrees at 9 bases. The clonotype originates from an elderly woman in a cohort sampled during active or convalescent COVID-19. The sample comprised peripheral blood. CDR3 loop: CASSKGQGWGETQYF. The CDR3 coding sequence is TGCGCCAGCAGCAAGGGACAGGGCTGGGGAGAGACCCAGTACTTC.